This T cell receptor (beta chain) was profiled in a study of siplizumab effects on memory and regulatory T cells. Regarding the study as a whole: The study found that siplizumab significantly reduced alloreactive sequences traceable to unstimulated CD4+ memory cells.

Assay: immunoSEQ multiplex PCR; the TCRdb copy retains only in-frame clones and omits some. The profile shows over 60,000 clones, around 90% of them singletons. Germline CDR1 is LNHDA and CDR2 is SQIVND (reference sequence). The CDR3 is 12 amino acids. V shed 7 bases and J shed 6 bases, with 10 bases lying between them. As regards this clone: Its cognate antigen is unknown.

Sequencing was performed on CD8+ T cells sorted from blood. The chain uses TRBV19 and TRBJ1-5, with D possibly being TRBD1 (6 bases). This sequence was found in a human donor in good health. The CDR3 loop reads CASKTGRQPQHF. Here the CDR3 DNA reads TGTGCCAGTAAAACAGGGCGTCAGCCCCAGCATTTT.